The 15 T cell receptor beta chains listed next were all sequenced from one sample in a study of a mutant IDH1 vaccine in newly diagnosed glioma. TCRdb's copy holds only in-frame clones and misses some; the assay was immunoSEQ multiplex PCR. The profile covers 45,000 to 65,000 clones, with approximately 86% appearing a single time and 2.5% to 3.5% taken by the ten largest. Time point indicated: week 5, during vaccination. Vaccination used 300 ug of mutant IDH1 20-mer peptide per dose, with topical imiquimod. Their recognized antigens are unknown. This sample comprised PBMCs, obtained from a glioma patient whose treatment included an IDH1 peptide vaccine. The receptors were gathered from a woman between 18 and 29 years old with glioma. Some clones in this sample may be carry-over from other donors' samples.

This chain connects TRBV2 to TRBJ2-2; D uncertain. The CDR3 has 13 amino acids. Germline V gene lookup returns CDR1 SNHLY and CDR2 FYNNEI. V was pared by 6 bases and J by 4 bases, with 9 bases between. DNA for the CDR3: TGTGCCAGCAGAGGCGACTCCACCGGGGAGCTGTTTTTT. Protein product: CASRGDSTGELFF.

Only a few counts were recorded for this clone. This chain connects TRBV9 to TRBJ1-1; 7 bases agree with TRBD1. This CDR3 is built from 17 residues. J was trimmed by 1 base and V by 3 bases; bases with no gene match: 12. Germline V gene lookup returns CDR1 SGDLS and CDR2 YYNGEE. Here the CDR3 reads CASSGRRDRATNTEAFF. In DNA form, the CDR3 reads TGTGCCAGCAGCGGCCGACGTGACAGGGCCACGAACACTGAAGCTTTCTTT. Supplemented by reference TRBV9 and TRBJ1-1, the full variable domain reads DSGVTQTPKHLITATGQRVTLRCSPRSGDLSVYWYQQSLDQGLQFLIQYYNGEERAKGNILERFSAQQFPDLHSELNLSSLELGDSALYFCASSGRRDRATNTEAFFGQGTRLTVV.

The chain employs TRBV2 and TRBJ2-7; D gene ambiguous. This CDR3 comprises 13 residues. V was pared by 8 bases and J by 2 bases, with 13 bases between. Germline CDR1 SNHLY, CDR2 FYNNEI. In nucleotides, the CDR3 is TGTGCCAGCCTTAAGGGATCCGCCTACGAGCAGTACTTC. It specifies CASLKGSAYEQYF.

This clone was counted a single time. The V gene is TRBV4-3, the J gene TRBJ2-7; D possibly corresponds to TRBD2 (7 bases). Germline V gives CDR1 LGHNA, CDR2 YSLEER. V lost 3 bases and J 3 bases, leaving 9 bases between the germline ends. The CDR3 totals 13 residues. CDR3 in amino acids: CASSQGGGYEQYF. CDR3 nucleotides: TGCGCCAGCAGCCAGGGAGGGGGCTACGAGCAGTACTTC.

The chain combines TRBV2 with TRBJ1-2; no firm D call. V was pared by 6 bases and J by 7 bases, with 6 bases between. The CDR3 has 10 residues. In germline, CDR1 is SNHLY, CDR2 FYNNEI. CDR3 DNA: TGTGCCAGCAGCCAAGGTGGCTACACCTTC. It encodes CASSQGGYTF.

The gene calls are TRBV7-9 and TRBJ1-5, with TRBD1 matching 7 bases. Trimming cost V 4 bases and J 6 bases; bases outside gene matches: 18. Germline lookup yields CDR1 SEHNR and CDR2 FQNEAQ (reference sequence). This CDR3 comprises 18 residues. For the CDR3, the DNA is TGTGCCAGCAGCTCACTCGGGAATACAGGGGTTGTTGCTCAGCCCCAGCATTTT. The encoded protein is CASSSLGNTGVVAQPQHF.

This clone occurred a few times. The chain has TRBV6-1 and TRBJ1-1; D may be TRBD1 (5 bases). This CDR3 region has 13 residues. Trimming shortened V by 4 bases and J by 5 bases, and 11 bases separated the two germline ends. Germline CDR1 is MNHNS and CDR2 is SASEGT. CDR3 sequence (DNA): TGTGCCAGCAGTGCGGGACGAAAGACTGAAGCTTTCTTT. Translated: CASSAGRKTEAFF.

This clone was observed a few times. The chain links TRBV9 to TRBJ1-1; the match to TRBD1 covers 10 bases. This CDR3 spans 15 amino acids. The V gene's germline CDR1 is SGDLS and CDR2 YYNGEE. With 4 bases clipped from V and 5 bases from J, the junction kept 8 bases outside the gene matches. CDR3 loop: CASSPRQGAATEAFF. CDR3 DNA: TGTGCCAGCAGCCCAAGACAGGGGGCAGCGACTGAAGCTTTCTTT.

This clone showed up just once. This could be a read error, since a much larger clone is one nucleotide away. The V and J genes are TRBV19 and TRBJ1-5, with a possible D match to TRBD1 (5 bases). Germline V gene data show CDR1 as LNHDA and CDR2 as SQIVND (reference sequence). The CDR3 consists of 13 residues. The V end lost 5 bases, the J end lost 5 bases, and 10 bases lay between the germline ends. The CDR3: CASSVTGYQPQHF. In DNA form, the CDR3 reads TGTGCCAGTAGTGTTACAGGATATCAGCCCCAGCATTTT.

V gene TRBV6-6 combines with J gene TRBJ1-1, with D hard to call. With 0 bases removed from V and 1 base from J, the gap between germline ends came to 6 bases. The CDR3 sequence is 14 residues long. Germline CDR1 and CDR2: MNHNY and SVGAGI (reference sequence). The CDR3 DNA reads TGTGCCAGCAGTTACTCTCCACAGAACACTGAAGCTTTCTTT. Its translation is CASSYSPQNTEAFF.

This chain uses TRBV2 with TRBJ1-5; a possible D gene is TRBD1 (6 bases). The CDR3 consists of 14 residues. V gave up 5 bases and J gave up 1 base, with 9 bases separating them. Germline loops: CDR1 SNHLY, CDR2 FYNNEI. CDR3 coding DNA: TGTGCCAGCAGTCCGGACAGCAGCAATCAGCCCCAGCATTTT. Its translation: CASSPDSSNQPQHF.

The chain recombines TRBV5-6 with TRBJ2-7; D tentatively reads TRBD1 or TRBD2 (5 bases each). Trimming cost V 2 bases and J 6 bases, with 12 bases left between them. Germline V gene sequence: CDR1 SGHDT, CDR2 YYEEEE. This CDR3 comprises 13 residues. The CDR3 region is CASSLGPGGEQYF. The CDR3 DNA sequence: TGTGCCAGCAGCTTAGGCCCTGGGGGCGAGCAGTACTTC. Looking up the rest from reference TRBV5-6 and TRBJ2-7 gives the full variable domain: DAGVTQSPTHLIKTRGQQVTLRCSPKSGHDTVSWYQQALGQGPQFIFQYYEEEERQRGNFPDRFSGHQFPNYSSELNVNALLLGDSALYLCASSLGPGGEQYFGPGTRLTVT.

This clone was detected only a few times. The V call is TRBV19, the J call TRBJ2-3; D is ambiguous. The CDR3 length is 14 residues. V shed 3 bases and J shed 0 bases, with 7 bases lying between them. Germline V CDR1 and CDR2: LNHDA, SQIVND (reference sequence). The CDR3 here is CASSIMDSTDTQYF. The CDR3 nucleotides are TGTGCCAGTAGTATCATGGACAGCACAGATACGCAGTATTTT.

This clone was detected once. The chain has TRBV9 and TRBJ2-5, with D possibly being TRBD1 or TRBD2 (5 bases each). Trimming took 4 bases from V and 4 from J, leaving 20 bases between them. Looked up from germline, CDR1 is SGDLS and CDR2 is YYNGEE. The CDR3 contains 16 residues. CDR3 bases: TGTGCCAGCAGCCCCACCCCCGGGACGGTAGGAGAGACCCAGTACTTC. Translated: CASSPTPGTVGETQYF. The full variable domain, rest sourced from reference TRBV9 and TRBJ2-5, is DSGVTQTPKHLITATGQRVTLRCSPRSGDLSVYWYQQSLDQGLQFLIQYYNGEERAKGNILERFSAQQFPDLHSELNLSSLELGDSALYFCASSPTPGTVGETQYFGPGTRLLVL.

The chain carries TRBV6-5 and TRBJ2-3; 7 bases align to TRBD2. In germline, CDR1 is MNHEY, CDR2 SVGAGI. This CDR3 is 14 amino acids long. The ends lost 3 bases at V and 6 bases at J; junction bases unmatched: 6. CDR3 sequence (DNA): TGTGCCAGCAGTTATTTAGCGGGCGCGGATACGCAGTATTTT. It specifies CASSYLAGADTQYF.